The 14 T cell receptor beta chains listed next were all sequenced from one sample in a study of T-cell reconstitution after alpha-beta-depleted transplantation in children. Researchers prepared the TCRbeta library using unique molecular identifiers, the study reports. TCRdb recomputed calls from the PCR reads with MiXCR, one row per CDR3 protein. The table records about 980,000 distinct CDR3 sequences, less than 30% of them present only once. The sample consisted of PBMCs, mostly from graft donor cells, taken 360 days after TCRalphabeta/CD19-depleted stem cell transplant. These receptors were obtained from a boy under two years old who had a stem cell transplant for SCID, so the T cells may come from the graft donor.

This clonotype appeared many times. V gene TRBV11-2 combines with J gene TRBJ1-1; no firm D call. The CDR3 contains 15 residues. Germline V CDR1 and CDR2: SGHAT, FQNNGV. Deletions cut 0 bases from V and 0 bases from J, with 8 bases between. CDR3 sequence reads: CASSLEAALNTEAFF. The CDR3 nucleotides read TGTGCCAGCAGCTTAGAGGCGGCTTTGAACACTGAAGCTTTCTTT.

V usage is TRBV28 and J usage is TRBJ2-1, with D tentatively TRBD2 (5 bases). The CDR3 extends over 16 amino acids. The V gene's germline CDR1 is MDHEN and CDR2 SYDVKM. Trimming stripped 2 bases from V and 1 base from J, with 12 bases between. The CDR3 is CASSLRASSSYNEQFF. The CDR3 DNA reads TGTGCCAGCAGTTTAAGGGCTAGCAGTTCCTACAATGAGCAGTTCTTC. Looking up the rest from reference TRBV28 and TRBJ2-1 gives the full variable domain: DVKVTQSSRYLVKRTGEKVFLECVQDMDHENMFWYRQDPGLGLRLIYFSYDVKMKEKGDIPEGYSVSREKKERFSLILESASTNQTSMYLCASSLRASSSYNEQFFGPGTRLTVL.

The rearrangement uses TRBV27 and TRBJ1-5, with D unclear. This CDR3 has 14 amino acids. The germline V gene has CDR1 MNHEY and CDR2 SMNVEV (reference sequence). V lost 7 bases, J lost 8 bases, and 18 bases lay in between. In DNA form, the CDR3 reads TGTGCCAGCAAGCCCTTGAACGAGCTGGAGCCCCAGCATTTT. This sequence encodes CASKPLNELEPQHF.

The chain couples TRBV5-1 to TRBJ1-4; TRBD1 agrees at 12 bases. This CDR3 has 17 amino acids. Germline CDR1 and CDR2: SGHRS and YFSETQ. The V segment lost 5 bases and the J segment 0 bases; nucleotides outside the gene matches: 5. The CDR3 here is CASRGQGADPTNEKLFF. The CDR3 coding sequence is TGCGCCAGCAGGGGACAGGGGGCAGACCCAACTAATGAAAAACTGTTTTTT.

The chain is built from TRBV12-3 or TRBV12-4 and TRBJ1-1, with a tentative D call TRBD1 (6 bases). V dropped 4 bases and J dropped 9 bases, with 15 bases sitting between them. This CDR3 is 13 amino acids long. The CDR3 region has the DNA TGTGCCAGCAGTTGGGACAACCCGTACAAAGCTTTCTTT. Its translation is CASSWDNPYKAFF.

This clonotype was seen ten or more times. This chain connects TRBV29-1 to TRBJ2-7; weak D call: TRBD1 (5 bases). Looked up from germline, CDR1 is SQVTM and CDR2 is ANQGSEA. This CDR3 is built from 15 residues. With 2 bases removed from V and 1 base from J, the gap between germline ends came to 15 bases. CDR3 amino acids: CSVESQDKGSYEQYF. For the CDR3, the DNA is TGCAGCGTTGAAAGTCAGGACAAGGGGTCCTACGAGCAGTACTTC.

This clonotype was detected a few times. The rearrangement links TRBV12-3 or TRBV12-4 to TRBJ2-5; D remains ambiguous. The CDR3 length is 15 residues. The germline V and J ends were trimmed by 2 bases and 2 bases, with 12 bases remaining between them. CDR3 loop: CASSLMRQSQETQYF. The CDR3 DNA follows: TGTGCCAGCAGTTTAATGCGGCAGTCGCAAGAGACCCAGTACTTC.

The chain is built from TRBV20-1 and TRBJ1-1; 7 bases map to TRBD1. The CDR3 has 16 amino acids. V lost 3 bases, J lost 5 bases, and 15 bases stayed unmatched. CDR1 DFQATT and CDR2 SNEGSKA come from the germline V gene (reference sequence). In nucleotides, the CDR3 is TGCAGTGCTAGGCTAGGGGGCCGACTCGGGGAGACTGAAGCTTTCTTT. The encoded protein is CSARLGGRLGETEAFF.

The chain joins TRBV3-1 to TRBJ2-5, with unresolved D. The germline V and J ends were trimmed by 1 base and 1 base, with 7 bases remaining between them. Per the germline V gene, CDR1 is LGHDT and CDR2 is YNNKEL (reference sequence). The CDR3 is made up of 14 amino acids. Here the CDR3 DNA reads TGTGCCAGCAGCCAAGGGCAACTCCAAGAGACCCAGTACTTC. It codes for CASSQGQLQETQYF.

The rearrangement links TRBV6-5 to TRBJ2-7; D may be TRBD1 (5 bases). Trimming took off 2 bases at V and 0 bases at J, with 8 bases between the two ends. Per the germline V gene, CDR1 is MNHEY and CDR2 is SVGAGI. The CDR3 length is 14 residues. The CDR3 DNA follows: TGTGCCAGCAGTTACGGACAACCCTCCTACGAGCAGTACTTC. It is translated as CASSYGQPSYEQYF.

Written as DNA, the CDR3 is TGCAGTGCTTGTTCATCCCCCTACAATGAGCAGTTCTTC. Translated, it gives CSACSSPYNEQFF. This chain connects TRBV20-1 to TRBJ2-1; D is ambiguous. Germline V gene data show CDR1 as DFQATT and CDR2 as SNEGSKA (reference sequence). Trimming took off 5 bases at V and 2 bases at J, with 10 bases between the two ends. The CDR3 loop spans 13 amino acids.

The chain uses TRBV20-1 and TRBJ2-5; perhaps D is TRBD1 or TRBD2 (6 bases each). Germline lookup yields CDR1 DFQATT and CDR2 SNEGSKA (reference sequence). Trimming took 2 bases from V and 5 from J, leaving 15 bases between them. CDR3 length: 14 residues. This CDR3 reads CSARRGGPEETQYF. The CDR3 DNA follows: TGCAGTGCTAGACGTGGGGGGCCCGAGGAGACCCAGTACTTC.

This clonotype was picked up many times. V usage is TRBV7-9 and J usage is TRBJ1-2; the D is unclear. There are 14 residues in the CDR3. Germline lookup yields CDR1 SEHNR and CDR2 FQNEAQ (reference sequence). Trimming took off 7 bases at V and 0 bases at J, with 12 bases between the two ends. The CDR3 here is CASTPVFTNYGYTF. The CDR3 DNA sequence: TGTGCCAGCACCCCAGTATTTACTAACTATGGCTACACCTTC. Full variable domain (outside the CDR3, taken from reference TRBV7-9 and TRBJ1-2): DTGVSQNPRHKITKRGQNVTFRCDPISEHNRLYWYRQTLGQGPEFLTYFQNEAQLEKSRLLSDRFSAERPKGSFSTLEIQRTEQGDSAMYLCASTPVFTNYGYTFGSGTRLTVV.

This clonotype was recorded a few times. The J gene is TRBJ2-2, the V gene TRBV12-3 or TRBV12-4; 8 bases map to TRBD2. The CDR3 covers 15 residues. Losses at the gene ends were 5 bases for V and 4 bases for J; bases not matched to a gene: 6. Here the CDR3 DNA reads TGTGCCAGCAGTGTCGGGGGGGCGAGCACCGGGGAGCTGTTTTTT. Encoded protein: CASSVGGASTGELFF.